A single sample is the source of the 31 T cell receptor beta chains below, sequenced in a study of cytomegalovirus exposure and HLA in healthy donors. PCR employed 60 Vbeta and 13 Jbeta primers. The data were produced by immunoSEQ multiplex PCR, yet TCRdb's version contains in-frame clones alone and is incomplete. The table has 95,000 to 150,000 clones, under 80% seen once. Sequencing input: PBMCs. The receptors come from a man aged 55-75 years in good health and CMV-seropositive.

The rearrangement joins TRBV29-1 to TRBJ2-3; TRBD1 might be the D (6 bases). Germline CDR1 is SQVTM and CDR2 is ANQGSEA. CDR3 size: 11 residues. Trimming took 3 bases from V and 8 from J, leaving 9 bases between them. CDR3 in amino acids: CSVETGGTQYF. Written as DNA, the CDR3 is TGCAGCGTTGAGACAGGCGGTACGCAGTATTTT.

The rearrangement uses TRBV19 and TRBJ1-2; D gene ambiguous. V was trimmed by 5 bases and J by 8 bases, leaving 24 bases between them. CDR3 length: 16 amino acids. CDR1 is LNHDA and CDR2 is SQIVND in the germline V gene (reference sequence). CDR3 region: CASSGPRYSGEVGYTF. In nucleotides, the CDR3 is TGTGCCAGTAGTGGCCCCCGATACAGCGGAGAAGTCGGCTACACCTTC.

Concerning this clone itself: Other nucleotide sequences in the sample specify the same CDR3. The CDR3 sequence is CATKRGERIGTNQPQHF. CDR3 in DNA: TGTGCCACCAAACGGGGGGAACGGATAGGAACAAATCAGCCCCAGCATTTT. This sequence joins TRBV15 and TRBJ1-5, with D possibly matching TRBD1 (5 bases). V was pared by 7 bases and J by 4 bases, with 23 bases between. CDR1 is LNHNV and CDR2 is YYDKDF in the germline V gene (reference sequence). The CDR3 runs 17 residues.

The CDR3 sequence is CASSWGGGVNSEAFF. The CDR3 DNA reads as TGCGCCAGCAGCTGGGGAGGGGGGGTAAACTCTGAAGCTTTCTTT. The chain uses TRBV5-1 and TRBJ1-1, with a possible D match to TRBD1 (6 bases). The CDR3 contains 15 residues. V was clipped by 3 bases and J by 6 bases, with 18 bases between them. The V gene's germline CDR1 is SGHRS and CDR2 YFSETQ.

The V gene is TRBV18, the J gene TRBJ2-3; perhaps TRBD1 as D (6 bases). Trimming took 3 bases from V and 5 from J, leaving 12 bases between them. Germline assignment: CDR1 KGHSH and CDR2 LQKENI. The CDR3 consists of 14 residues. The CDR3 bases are TGTGCCAGCTCACCTGTTGGCAGGGGAGATACGCAGTATTTT. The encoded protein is CASSPVGRGDTQYF.

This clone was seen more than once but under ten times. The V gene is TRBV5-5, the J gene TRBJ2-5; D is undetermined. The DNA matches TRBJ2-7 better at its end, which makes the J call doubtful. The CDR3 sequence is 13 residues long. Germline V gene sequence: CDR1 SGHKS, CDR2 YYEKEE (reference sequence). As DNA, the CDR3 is TGTGCCAGCAGCTTGGCCCCCGCCTACGAGCAGTACTTC. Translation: CASSLAPAYEQYF.

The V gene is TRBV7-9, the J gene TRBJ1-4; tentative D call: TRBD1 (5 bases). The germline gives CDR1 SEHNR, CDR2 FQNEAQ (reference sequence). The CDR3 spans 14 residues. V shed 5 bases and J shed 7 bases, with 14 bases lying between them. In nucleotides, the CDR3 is TGTGCCAGCAGCCCCAGGGCTAGTGGTGAAAAACTGTTTTTT. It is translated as CASSPRASGEKLFF. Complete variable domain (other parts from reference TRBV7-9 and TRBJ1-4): DTGVSQNPRHKITKRGQNVTFRCDPISEHNRLYWYRQTLGQGPEFLTYFQNEAQLEKSRLLSDRFSAERPKGSFSTLEIQRTEQGDSAMYLCASSPRASGEKLFFGSGTQLSVL.

This CDR3 reads CASSKGGSNQPQHF. The DNA of the CDR3 is TGTGCCAGCAGCAAGGGAGGGAGCAATCAGCCCCAGCATTTT. This chain joins TRBV5-5 and TRBJ1-5; D is unclear. Per the germline V gene, CDR1 is SGHKS and CDR2 is YYEKEE (reference sequence). This CDR3 region has 14 residues. V lost 4 bases and J lost 1, with 9 bases in between.

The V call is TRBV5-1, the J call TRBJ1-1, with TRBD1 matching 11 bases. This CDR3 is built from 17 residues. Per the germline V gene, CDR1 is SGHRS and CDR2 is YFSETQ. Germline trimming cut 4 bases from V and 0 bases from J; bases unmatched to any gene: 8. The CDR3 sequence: CASSPGQGAGMNTEAFF. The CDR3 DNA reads TGCGCCAGCAGCCCAGGACAGGGGGCGGGGATGAACACTGAAGCTTTCTTT.

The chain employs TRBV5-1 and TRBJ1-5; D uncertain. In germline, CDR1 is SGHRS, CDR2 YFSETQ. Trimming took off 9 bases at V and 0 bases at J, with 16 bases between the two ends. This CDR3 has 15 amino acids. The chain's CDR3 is CATSQFLSSNQPQHF. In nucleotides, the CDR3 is TGCGCCACCTCTCAGTTCTTAAGTAGCAATCAGCCCCAGCATTTT.

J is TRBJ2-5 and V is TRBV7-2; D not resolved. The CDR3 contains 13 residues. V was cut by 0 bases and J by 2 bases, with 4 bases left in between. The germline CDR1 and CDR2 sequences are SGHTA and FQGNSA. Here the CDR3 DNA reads TGTGCCAGCAGCTTAGCACAGCAAGAGACCCAGTACTTC. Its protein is CASSLAQQETQYF.

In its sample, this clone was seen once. This CDR3 is CASSDSSVRGTGELFF. The CDR3 nucleotides are TGCGCCAGCAGCGATTCTAGCGTACGGGGCACCGGGGAGCTGTTTTTT. The chain has TRBV5-1 and TRBJ2-2; TRBD2 might be the D (6 bases). Trimming cost V 4 bases and J 4 bases, with 17 bases left between them. CDR3 length equals 16 residues. Germline V gene lookup returns CDR1 SGHRS and CDR2 YFSETQ.

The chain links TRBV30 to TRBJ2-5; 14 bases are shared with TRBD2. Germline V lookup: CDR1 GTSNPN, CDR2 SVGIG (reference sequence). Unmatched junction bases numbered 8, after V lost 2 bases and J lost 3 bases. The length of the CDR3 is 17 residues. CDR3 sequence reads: CAWSRLGGLAGEETQYF. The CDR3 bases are TGTGCCTGGAGTCGACTAGGGGGACTAGCGGGAGAAGAGACCCAGTACTTC.

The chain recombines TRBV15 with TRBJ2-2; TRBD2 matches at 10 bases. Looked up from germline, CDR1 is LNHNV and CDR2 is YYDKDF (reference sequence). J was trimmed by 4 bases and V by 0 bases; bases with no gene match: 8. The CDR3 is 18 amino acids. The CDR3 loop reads CATSRDLGAGGPTGELFF. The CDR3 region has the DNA TGTGCCACCAGCAGAGATCTAGGAGCGGGGGGGCCCACCGGGGAGCTGTTTTTT.

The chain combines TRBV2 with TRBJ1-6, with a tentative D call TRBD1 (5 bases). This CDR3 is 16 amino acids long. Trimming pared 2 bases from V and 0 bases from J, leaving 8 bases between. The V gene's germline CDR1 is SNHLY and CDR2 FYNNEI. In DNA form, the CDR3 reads TGTGCCAGCAGTGAACGGGGGAGCTCCTATAATTCACCCCTCCACTTT. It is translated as CASSERGSSYNSPLHF.

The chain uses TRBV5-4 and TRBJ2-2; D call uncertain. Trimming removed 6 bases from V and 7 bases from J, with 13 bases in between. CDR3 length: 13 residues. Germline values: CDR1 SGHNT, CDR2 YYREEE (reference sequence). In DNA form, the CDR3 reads TGTGCCAGCACCTCGAGTTTAAGCGGGGAGCTGTTTTTT. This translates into CASTSSLSGELFF.

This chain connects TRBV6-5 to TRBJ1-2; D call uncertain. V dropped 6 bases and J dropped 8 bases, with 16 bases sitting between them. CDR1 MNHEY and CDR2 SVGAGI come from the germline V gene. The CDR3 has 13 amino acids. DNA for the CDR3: TGTGCCAGCAGGTTAACGAAGGCGGTGGGCTACACCTTC. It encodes CASRLTKAVGYTF.

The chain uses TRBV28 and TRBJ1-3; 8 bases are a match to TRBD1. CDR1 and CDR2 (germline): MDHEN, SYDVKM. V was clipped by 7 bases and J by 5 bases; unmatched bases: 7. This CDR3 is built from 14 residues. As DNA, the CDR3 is TGTGCCAGCAATACGGGACAGGCACGAAACACCATATATTTT. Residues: CASNTGQARNTIYF.

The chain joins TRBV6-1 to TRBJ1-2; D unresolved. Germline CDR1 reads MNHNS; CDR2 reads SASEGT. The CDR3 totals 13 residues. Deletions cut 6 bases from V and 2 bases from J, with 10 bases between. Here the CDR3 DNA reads TGTGCCAGCAGATACGCCGGGAACTATGGCTACACCTTC. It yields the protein CASRYAGNYGYTF.

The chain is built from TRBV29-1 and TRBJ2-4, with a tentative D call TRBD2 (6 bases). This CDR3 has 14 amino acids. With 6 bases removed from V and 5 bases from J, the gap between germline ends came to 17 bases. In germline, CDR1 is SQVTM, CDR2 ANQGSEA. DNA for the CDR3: TGCAGCGTCCCGAGTTTTGGAGGGGAAAACATTCAGTACTTC. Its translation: CSVPSFGGENIQYF.

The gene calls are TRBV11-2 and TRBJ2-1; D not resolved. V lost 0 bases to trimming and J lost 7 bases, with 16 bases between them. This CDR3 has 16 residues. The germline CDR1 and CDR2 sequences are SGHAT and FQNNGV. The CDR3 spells CASSLDPRPGENEQFF. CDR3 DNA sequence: TGTGCCAGCAGCTTAGATCCCCGGCCCGGAGAGAATGAGCAGTTCTTC.

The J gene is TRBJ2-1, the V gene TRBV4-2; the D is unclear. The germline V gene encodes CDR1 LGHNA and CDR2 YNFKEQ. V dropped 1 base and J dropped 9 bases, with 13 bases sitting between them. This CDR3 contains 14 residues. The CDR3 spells CASSQGSVGSEQFF. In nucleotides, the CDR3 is TGTGCCAGCAGCCAAGGGTCCGTTGGCTCTGAGCAGTTCTTC.

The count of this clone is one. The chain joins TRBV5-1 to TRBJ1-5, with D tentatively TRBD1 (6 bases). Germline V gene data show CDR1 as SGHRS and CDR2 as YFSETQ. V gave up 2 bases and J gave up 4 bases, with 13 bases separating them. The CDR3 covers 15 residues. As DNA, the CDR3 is TGCGCCAGCAGCTTTGAAGGGGGTGGGAATCAGCCCCAGCATTTT. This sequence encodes CASSFEGGGNQPQHF.

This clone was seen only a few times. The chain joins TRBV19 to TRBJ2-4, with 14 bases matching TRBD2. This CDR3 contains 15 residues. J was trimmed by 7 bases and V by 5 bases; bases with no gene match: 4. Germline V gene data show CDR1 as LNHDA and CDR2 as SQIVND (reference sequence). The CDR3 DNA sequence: TGTGCCAGTAGTGGAAGACTAGCGGGGGGGAACATTCAGTACTTC. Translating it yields CASSGRLAGGNIQYF.

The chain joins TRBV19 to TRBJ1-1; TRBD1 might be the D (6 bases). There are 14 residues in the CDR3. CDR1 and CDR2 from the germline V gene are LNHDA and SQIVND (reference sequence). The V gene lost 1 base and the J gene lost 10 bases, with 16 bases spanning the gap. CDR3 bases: TGTGCCAGTAGTATAGGGGGCAGGGGTCAAGGAGCTTTCTTT. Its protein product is CASSIGGRGQGAFF.

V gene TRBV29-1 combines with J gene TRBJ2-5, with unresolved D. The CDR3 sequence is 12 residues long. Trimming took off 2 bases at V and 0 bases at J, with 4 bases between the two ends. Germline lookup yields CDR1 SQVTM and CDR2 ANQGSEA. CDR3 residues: CSVESYQETQYF. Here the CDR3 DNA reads TGCAGCGTTGAATCATACCAAGAGACCCAGTACTTC.

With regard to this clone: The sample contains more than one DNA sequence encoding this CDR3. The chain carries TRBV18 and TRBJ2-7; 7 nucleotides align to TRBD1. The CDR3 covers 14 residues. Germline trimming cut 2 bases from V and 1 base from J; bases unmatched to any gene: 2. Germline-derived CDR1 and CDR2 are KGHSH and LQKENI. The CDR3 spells CASSPGTASYEQYF. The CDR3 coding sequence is TGTGCCAGCTCACCAGGGACAGCGTCCTACGAGCAGTACTTC.

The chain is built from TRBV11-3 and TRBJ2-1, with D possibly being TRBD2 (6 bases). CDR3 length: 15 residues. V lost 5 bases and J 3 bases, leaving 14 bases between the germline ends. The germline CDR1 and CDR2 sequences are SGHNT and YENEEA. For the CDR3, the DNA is TGTGCCAGCAGCAGCCCGGGACTGGGCTACAATGAGCAGTTCTTC. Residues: CASSSPGLGYNEQFF.

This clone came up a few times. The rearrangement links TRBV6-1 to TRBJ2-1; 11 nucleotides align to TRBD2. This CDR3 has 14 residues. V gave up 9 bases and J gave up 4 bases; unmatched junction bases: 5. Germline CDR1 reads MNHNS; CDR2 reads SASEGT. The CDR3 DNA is TGTGCCAGTACCGGGACTAGCGGTTACAATGAGCAGTTCTTC. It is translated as CASTGTSGYNEQFF.

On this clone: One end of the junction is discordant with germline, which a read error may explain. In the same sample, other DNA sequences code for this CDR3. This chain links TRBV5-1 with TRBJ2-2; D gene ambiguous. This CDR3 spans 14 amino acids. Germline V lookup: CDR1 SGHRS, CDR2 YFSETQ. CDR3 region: CASSLWLLTGELFF. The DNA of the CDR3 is TGCGCCAGTAGCTTATGGCTGCTCACCGGGGAGCTGTTTTTT. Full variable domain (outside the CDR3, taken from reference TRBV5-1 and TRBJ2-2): KAGVTQTPRYLIKTRGQQVTLSCSPISGHRSVSWYQQTPGQGLQFLFEYFSETQRNKGNFPGRFSGRQFSNSRSEMNVSTLELGDSALYLCASSLWLLTGELFFGEGSRLTVL.

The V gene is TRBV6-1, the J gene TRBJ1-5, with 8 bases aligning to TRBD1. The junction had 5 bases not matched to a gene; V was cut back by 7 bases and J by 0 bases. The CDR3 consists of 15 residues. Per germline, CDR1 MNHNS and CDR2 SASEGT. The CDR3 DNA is TGTGCCAGCATAGCAGGGGGCGATAGCAATCAGCCCCAGCATTTT. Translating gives CASIAGGDSNQPQHF.